Each of the 23 T cell receptor beta chains below was sequenced from the same sample in a study of T cells of healthy individuals. From the 5' RACE reads, TCRdb called clonotypes with MiXCR, one entry per CDR3 protein. The sample consists of approximately 52,000 distinct CDR3 sequences, about 15% of them appearing once. These receptors all come from a human donor in good health.

This clonotype has a handful of counts. The chain combines TRBV9 with TRBJ2-3, with D perhaps being TRBD1 or TRBD2 (6 bases each). CDR1 is SGDLS, CDR2 YYNGEE, per germline. This CDR3 is built from 15 residues. Trimming took 3 bases from V and 6 from J, leaving 17 bases between them. This CDR3 is CASSGGGLRSDTQYF. The DNA for the CDR3 is TGTGCCAGCAGCGGAGGGGGACTGCGTTCGGATACGCAGTATTTT.

This clonotype was seen only a few times. This chain connects TRBV24-1 to TRBJ2-3; 12 nucleotides agree with TRBD2. This CDR3 is 17 amino acids long. The ends lost 3 bases at V and 5 bases at J; junction bases unmatched: 8. Germline-derived CDR1 and CDR2 are KGHDR and SFDVKD. The CDR3 is CATSDATSGGEEDTQYF. DNA for the CDR3: TGTGCCACCAGTGATGCGACTAGCGGGGGAGAAGAAGATACGCAGTATTTT.

This clonotype was detected many times. This chain connects TRBV7-2 to TRBJ2-3; D is undetermined. The germline V and J ends were trimmed by 1 base and 8 bases, with 13 bases remaining between them. This CDR3 has 14 residues. CDR1 is SGHTA, CDR2 FQGNSA, per germline. CDR3 amino acids: CASSLVFKAVTQYF. The CDR3, as DNA: TGTGCCAGCAGCTTAGTCTTCAAGGCGGTTACGCAGTATTTT.

The chain uses TRBV6-6 and TRBJ2-2; D is ambiguous. CDR1 is MNHNY, CDR2 SVGAGI, per germline (reference sequence). V lost 0 bases to trimming and J lost 6 bases, with 5 bases between them. The CDR3 is 13 amino acids. The CDR3, as DNA: TGTGCCAGCAGTTACTCGATCGCCGGGGAGCTGTTTTTT. Amino acid sequence: CASSYSIAGELFF.

This clonotype was seen a few times. The chain recombines TRBV6-2 or TRBV6-3 with TRBJ2-3, with 7 bases matching TRBD2. With 0 bases clipped from V and 6 bases from J, the junction kept 6 bases outside the gene matches. Germline loops: CDR1 MNHEY, CDR2 SVGEGT. This CDR3 is 15 amino acids long. The CDR3 sequence: CASSYSGAGPDTQYF. CDR3 DNA sequence: TGTGCCAGCAGTTACTCAGGAGCGGGACCGGATACGCAGTATTTT.

This clonotype occurred many times. The CDR3 spells CATSAQGGLAGLNEQFF. CDR3 in DNA: TGTGCCACCAGTGCCCAGGGGGGACTAGCGGGGTTAAATGAGCAGTTCTTC. The rearrangement joins TRBV24-1 to TRBJ2-1; 13 bases agree with TRBD2. This CDR3 is built from 17 residues. Per the germline V gene, CDR1 is KGHDR and CDR2 is SFDVKD. The V segment lost 5 bases and the J segment 7 bases; nucleotides outside the gene matches: 10.

Many counts were recorded for this clonotype. V and J are TRBV20-1 and TRBJ2-1; possible D gene TRBD1, 5 bases. The V and J ends lost 0 bases and 7 bases respectively, with 13 bases between them. Germline V lookup: CDR1 DFQATT, CDR2 SNEGSKA (reference sequence). The CDR3 is 14 amino acids. CDR3 nucleotides: TGCAGTGCTAGAGACAGGGTAAAGATTAATGAGCAGTTCTTC. Protein sequence: CSARDRVKINEQFF.

This clonotype was observed many times. This chain uses TRBV7-6 with TRBJ1-1, with 10 bases lining up with TRBD1. There are 15 residues in the CDR3. The V gene end was trimmed by 5 bases and the J gene end by 3 bases; junction bases not matched to a gene: 6. In germline, CDR1 is SGHVS, CDR2 FNYEAQ. Written as DNA, the CDR3 is TGTGCCAGCAGCCCAGGGACAGGGGTAGACACTGAAGCTTTCTTT. Translation: CASSPGTGVDTEAFF.

This clonotype was picked up a small number of times. This chain joins TRBV6-2 or TRBV6-3 and TRBJ2-3; D remains unclear. This CDR3 is built from 14 residues. V lost 2 bases, J lost 3 bases, and 9 bases lay in between. CDR1 and CDR2 from the germline V gene are MNHEY and SVGEGT. As DNA, the CDR3 is TGTGCCAGCAGTTACAGCCCGTGGACAGATACGCAGTATTTT. This codes for CASSYSPWTDTQYF.

The J gene is TRBJ1-2, the V gene TRBV14; TRBD1 is a possible D gene (5 bases). The length of the CDR3 is 18 residues. The V end was cut by 4 bases, the J end by 1 base, with 22 bases between. Per the germline V gene, CDR1 is SGHDN and CDR2 is FVKESK. The CDR3 spells CASSPQSHQGVHNYGYTF. CDR3 DNA: TGTGCCAGCAGCCCCCAAAGCCACCAAGGGGTACATAACTATGGCTACACCTTC. The variable domain in full, with the rest retrieved from reference TRBV14 and TRBJ1-2, is EAGVTQFPSHSVIEKGQTVTLRCDPISGHDNLYWYRRVMGKEIKFLLHFVKESKQDESGMPNNRFLAERTGGTYSTLKVQPAELEDSGVYFCASSPQSHQGVHNYGYTFGSGTRLTVV.

This clonotype turned up a few times. The V gene is TRBV24-1, the J gene TRBJ2-1; unclear D gene. V was trimmed by 7 bases and J by 9 bases, leaving 21 bases between them. There are 15 residues in the CDR3. The V gene's germline CDR1 is KGHDR and CDR2 SFDVKD. DNA for the CDR3: TGTGCCACCAGGAATGCGGATGCCGCGATGCCTGAGCAGTTCTTC. Its protein is CATRNADAAMPEQFF.

This clonotype showed up just a few times. The chain employs TRBV7-6 and TRBJ2-3; possibly TRBD1 for D (6 bases). Deletions cut 0 bases from V and 3 bases from J, with 10 bases between. CDR3 length: 15 amino acids. Germline lookup yields CDR1 SGHVS and CDR2 FNYEAQ. As DNA, the CDR3 is TGTGCCAGCAGCTTAGCAGGGGGAACAACAGATACGCAGTATTTT. Translating it yields CASSLAGGTTDTQYF.

This clonotype was recorded many times. The V and J genes are TRBV12-3 or TRBV12-4 and TRBJ2-3; possible D gene TRBD1, 6 bases. V shed 6 bases and J shed 6 bases, with 13 bases lying between them. The length of the CDR3 is 13 residues. The CDR3 nucleotides read TGTGCCAGCAGAGGATCAGGGGTCGATACGCAGTATTTT. This sequence encodes CASRGSGVDTQYF.

The chain has TRBV19 and TRBJ2-1; 12 nucleotides line up with TRBD2. Losses at the gene ends were 5 bases for V and 8 bases for J; bases not matched to a gene: 7. This CDR3 has 15 residues. CDR1 is LNHDA and CDR2 is SQIVND in the germline V gene (reference sequence). The chain's CDR3 is CASSPRTSGIDEQFF. CDR3 DNA: TGTGCCAGTAGTCCGCGGACTAGCGGGATCGATGAGCAGTTCTTC.

This clonotype has at least ten counts. V gene TRBV19 combines with J gene TRBJ2-1; 7 nucleotides align to TRBD2. Germline loops: CDR1 LNHDA, CDR2 SQIVND (reference sequence). The CDR3 extends over 18 amino acids. V shed 0 bases, J shed 0 bases, and the junction held 8 bases outside the gene matches. This chain's CDR3 is CASSIDIRRGTSYNEQFF. CDR3 sequence (DNA): TGTGCCAGTAGTATAGATATACGGCGGGGGACCTCCTACAATGAGCAGTTCTTC.

V is TRBV12-3 or TRBV12-4 and J is TRBJ2-1; D could derive from TRBD1 or TRBD2 (5 bases each). The V end was cut by 0 bases, the J end by 15 bases, with 12 bases between. The CDR3 consists of 12 residues. The CDR3 DNA reads TGTGCCAGCAGTTTAGCCGGGGCCCAGAGGTTCTTC. Residues: CASSLAGAQRFF.

This clonotype was seen ten or more times. The chain recombines TRBV7-2 with TRBJ1-4; 7 bases line up with TRBD1. Looked up from germline, CDR1 is SGHTA and CDR2 is FQGNSA. The CDR3 covers 15 residues. With V trimmed by 4 bases and J by 7 bases, 9 bases remained unmatched. In nucleotides, the CDR3 is TGTGCCAGCAGCTCCCAGACAGGGAAGGGTGAAAAACTGTTTTTT. It encodes CASSSQTGKGEKLFF.

The chain is built from TRBV6-5 and TRBJ2-5, with 12 bases identical to TRBD2. The CDR3 runs to 17 residues. The V gene's germline CDR1 is MNHEY and CDR2 SVGAGI. J was trimmed by 7 bases and V by 6 bases; bases with no gene match: 15. The DNA for the CDR3 is TGTGCCAGCAGACTTCGGACTAGCGGGATCCGGGTAGGGACCCAGTACTTC. Its protein product is CASRLRTSGIRVGTQYF.

V usage is TRBV7-2 and J usage is TRBJ1-1; 7 nucleotides line up with TRBD1. Germline assignment: CDR1 SGHTA and CDR2 FQGNSA. This CDR3 region has 15 residues. Unmatched junction bases numbered 14, after V lost 2 bases and J lost 11 bases. CDR3: CASSLFRDRDLWAFF. The CDR3 DNA is TGTGCCAGCAGCTTATTTCGGGACAGAGACCTTTGGGCTTTCTTT.

V gene TRBV7-9 combines with J gene TRBJ1-4; tentative D call: TRBD1 (6 bases). V gave up 3 bases and J gave up 3 bases, with 8 bases separating them. The CDR3 is 14 residues long. Per the germline V gene, CDR1 is SEHNR and CDR2 is FQNEAQ (reference sequence). CDR3 region: CASSLGAANEKLFF. CDR3 nucleotides: TGTGCCAGCAGCTTGGGGGCGGCTAATGAAAAACTGTTTTTT.

In this sample, this clonotype turned up a few times. The V call is TRBV29-1, the J call TRBJ1-2; a weak D match, TRBD1 (6 bases). Per germline, CDR1 SQVTM and CDR2 ANQGSEA. Between the trimmed V and J ends, which lost 6 bases and 4 bases, there was a span of 9 bases. This CDR3 is built from 11 residues. CDR3 protein: CSVAGAYGYTF. In DNA form, the CDR3 reads TGCAGCGTCGCAGGGGCCTATGGCTACACCTTC. Filled out from reference TRBV29-1 and TRBJ1-2, the complete variable domain reads SAVISQKPSRDICQRGTSLTIQCQVDSQVTMMFWYRQQPGQSLTLIATANQGSEATYESGFVIDKFPISRPNLTFSTLTVSNMSPEDSSIYLCSVAGAYGYTFGSGTRLTVV.

The table lists this clonotype with many counts. The rearrangement links TRBV4-3 to TRBJ1-3; D is undetermined. V lost 1 base to trimming and J lost 2 bases, with 6 bases between them. Germline CDR1 LGHNA, CDR2 YSLEER. The CDR3 sequence is 14 residues long. CDR3 residues: CASSQGGTGNTIYF. The CDR3 DNA reads as TGCGCCAGCAGCCAAGGAGGAACTGGAAACACCATATATTTT.

This clonotype has only a few counts. V gene TRBV12-3 or TRBV12-4 combines with J gene TRBJ2-3; TRBD1 agrees at 8 bases. J gave up 3 bases and V 8 bases, and 7 bases lay outside the gene matches. The CDR3 covers 14 residues. CDR3 nucleotide sequence: TGTGCCAGCGGCCATGGACAGGGTACAGATACGCAGTATTTT. Translation: CASGHGQGTDTQYF.